Listed below are T cell receptor beta chains from one sample, sequenced in a study of T-cell memory formation after mild COVID-19. TCRdb re-called the 5' RACE reads with MiXCR, one entry per CDR3 protein. This table holds over 400,000 distinct CDR3 sequences, around 22% found once. Sequencing was performed on PBMCs or a T cell subset sorted from them (not recorded which). The receptors were gathered from an adult woman who had mild COVID-19 (a few samples of this study predate the infection). Cell type and time point are not known. CDR3s include the opening cysteine and the closing phenylalanine or tryptophan. D genes are given only for firm matches. Size values are once, few and many counts, or a class for expanded clones, and some rows have none.

J: TRBJ2-3
V: TRBV9
D: NA
size: NA
CDR3: CASSVEWGPGETQYF
DNA: TGTGCCAGCAGCGTAGAGTGGGGCCCTGGGGAAACGCAGTATTTT

J: TRBJ2-1
V: TRBV10-3
D: TRBD1
size: NA
CDR3: CAISERATGTGEYEQFF
DNA: TGTGCCATCAGTGAACGGGCTACCGGGACAGGGGAATATGAGCAGTTCTTC

J: TRBJ2-7
V: TRBV29-1
D: NA
size: NA
CDR3: CSVADREQYF
DNA: TGCAGCGTTGCGGACCGTGAGCAGTACTTC

J: TRBJ1-5
V: TRBV18
D: TRBD1
size: NA
CDR3: CASSPGTGQPQHF
DNA: TGTGCCAGCTCACCAGGGACAGGACAGCCCCAGCATTTT

J: TRBJ2-2
V: TRBV4-1
D: NA
size: NA
CDR3: CASSPLGGLAFYF
DNA: TGCGCCAGCAGCCCCCTTGGGGGGTTAGCTTTTTATTTT

J: TRBJ2-2
V: TRBV9
D: NA
size: NA
CDR3: CASSPHTGLGAGELFF
DNA: TGTGCCAGCAGCCCCCATACAGGGCTCGGTGCCGGGGAGCTGTTTTTT

J: TRBJ2-7
V: TRBV29-1
D: NA
size: NA
CDR3: CSVVLGYEQYF
DNA: TGCAGCGTTGTACTAGGCTACGAGCAGTACTTC

J: TRBJ2-2
V: TRBV7-2
D: TRBD2
size: NA
CDR3: CASSLRLAGTNTGELFF
DNA: TGTGCCAGCAGCCTAAGACTAGCGGGAACGAACACCGGGGAGCTGTTTTTT

J: TRBJ2-7
V: TRBV20-1
D: NA
size: NA
CDR3: CSARSGLSVGEQYF
DNA: TGCAGTGCTAGATCAGGTCTGTCAGTAGGCGAGCAGTACTTC

J: TRBJ2-7
V: TRBV25-1
D: NA
size: NA
CDR3: CASSGPFSYEQYF
DNA: TGTGCCAGCAGTGGACCCTTCTCCTACGAGCAGTACTTC

J: TRBJ2-7
V: TRBV6-6
D: NA
size: few
CDR3: CASSYEAVSSYEQYF
DNA: TGTGCCAGCAGTTACGAAGCGGTAAGCTCCTACGAGCAGTACTTC

J: TRBJ2-7
V: TRBV6-2/TRBV6-3
D: NA
size: NA
CDR3: CASSPRLRSSYEQYF
DNA: TGTGCCAGCAGTCCACGGCTCCGCAGCTCCTACGAGCAGTACTTC

J: TRBJ1-1
V: TRBV20-1
D: NA
size: few
CDR3: CSVRDRRNEAFF
DNA: TGCAGTGTACGCGACAGAAGAAATGAAGCTTTCTTT

J: TRBJ2-5
V: TRBV5-5
D: NA
size: NA
CDR3: CASSLRPVGETQYF
DNA: TGTGCCAGCAGCTTGAGGCCAGTCGGAGAGACCCAGTACTTC

J: TRBJ1-1
V: TRBV29-1
D: NA
size: few
CDR3: CSVEGGRGNTEAFF
DNA: TGCAGCGTTGAAGGAGGCAGGGGCAACACTGAAGCTTTCTTT

J: TRBJ2-1
V: TRBV21-1
D: NA
size: NA
CDR3: CASSTRLAGRHNEQFF
DNA: TGTGCCAGCAGCACGAGACTAGCGGGGCGCCACAATGAGCAGTTCTTC

J: TRBJ1-5
V: TRBV12-3/TRBV12-4
D: NA
size: NA
CDR3: CASSLVPAGNQPQHF
DNA: TGTGCCAGCAGTTTAGTTCCTGCTGGCAATCAGCCCCAGCATTTT

J: TRBJ2-1
V: TRBV20-1
D: NA
size: few
CDR3: CSARDRTYSSYNEQFF
DNA: TGCAGTGCTAGAGATCGGACGTACAGCTCCTACAATGAGCAGTTCTTC

J: TRBJ2-7
V: TRBV15
D: NA
size: many
CDR3: CATSRGLSYEQYF
DNA: TGTGCCACCAGCCGAGGGTTATCCTACGAGCAGTACTTC

J: TRBJ1-2
V: TRBV29-1
D: TRBD1
size: NA
CDR3: CSVVHVGQTYGYTF
DNA: TGCAGCGTTGTACATGTGGGACAGACCTATGGCTACACCTTC

J: TRBJ2-3
V: TRBV10-3
D: TRBD2
size: few
CDR3: CAISTGTSGTGTDTQYF
DNA: TGTGCCATCAGTACCGGGACTAGCGGGACGGGCACAGATACGCAGTATTTT

J: TRBJ2-3
V: TRBV5-1
D: TRBD2
size: NA
CDR3: CASSFLAGVGPDTQYF
DNA: TGCGCCAGCAGCTTCCTAGCGGGGGTGGGCCCAGATACGCAGTATTTT

J: TRBJ2-5
V: TRBV7-6
D: NA
size: NA
CDR3: CASSFYQETQYF
DNA: TGTGCCAGCAGCTTCTATCAAGAGACCCAGTACTTC

J: TRBJ2-7
V: TRBV19
D: NA
size: NA
CDR3: CASSDRGPVGYEQYF
DNA: TGTGCCAGTAGTGACCGGGGTCCAGTCGGCTACGAGCAGTACTTC

J: TRBJ2-1
V: TRBV6-5
D: NA
size: NA
CDR3: CASSYGGWVSYNEQFF
DNA: TGTGCCAGCAGTTACGGCGGGTGGGTCTCCTACAATGAGCAGTTCTTC

J: TRBJ2-7
V: TRBV5-6
D: TRBD1
size: few
CDR3: CASSDYRGIYEQYF
DNA: TGTGCCAGCAGCGATTACAGGGGGATTTACGAGCAGTACTTC

J: TRBJ2-2
V: TRBV12-5
D: TRBD1
size: NA
CDR3: CASGEQGTGELFF
DNA: TGTGCTAGTGGAGAACAGGGGACCGGGGAGCTGTTTTTT

J: TRBJ1-5
V: TRBV12-3/TRBV12-4
D: NA
size: few
CDR3: CASSLIGGNQPQHF
DNA: TGTGCCAGCAGTTTAATAGGGGGGAATCAGCCCCAGCATTTT

J: TRBJ1-1
V: TRBV29-1
D: NA
size: NA
CDR3: CSVGPEAFF
DNA: TGCAGCGTTGGGCCTGAAGCTTTCTTT

J: TRBJ2-5
V: TRBV5-1
D: TRBD2
size: NA
CDR3: CASSLGTRQETQYF
DNA: TGCGCCAGCAGCTTGGGGACTAGACAGGAGACCCAGTACTTC

J: TRBJ2-2
V: TRBV20-1
D: NA
size: few
CDR3: CSAFFLTGELFF
DNA: TGCAGTGCTTTTTTTTTAACCGGGGAGCTGTTTTTT

J: TRBJ2-5
V: TRBV29-1
D: TRBD1
size: few
CDR3: CSGGTVAQETQYF
DNA: TGCAGCGGGGGGACAGTGGCCCAAGAGACCCAGTACTTC

J: TRBJ2-3
V: TRBV4-2
D: TRBD2
size: NA
CDR3: CASSQGGLAGGFSDTQYF
DNA: TGTGCCAGCAGCCAAGGAGGACTAGCGGGAGGTTTCTCAGATACGCAGTATTTT

J: TRBJ2-5
V: TRBV5-6
D: NA
size: NA
CDR3: CASSSTGKPSAQYF
DNA: TGTGCCAGCAGCAGCACAGGGAAGCCCTCGGCCCAGTACTTC

J: TRBJ1-5
V: TRBV15
D: TRBD1
size: NA
CDR3: CATSRGIQGGQPQHF
DNA: TGTGCCACCAGCAGAGGAATACAGGGGGGGCAGCCCCAGCATTTT

J: TRBJ2-5
V: TRBV29-1
D: TRBD2
size: NA
CDR3: CSVSGLAGVLRETQYF
DNA: TGCAGCGTCTCGGGACTAGCGGGAGTGCTGAGAGAGACCCAGTACTTC

J: TRBJ2-3
V: TRBV11-3
D: NA
size: few
CDR3: CASSHTPSTDTQYF
DNA: TGTGCCAGCAGCCATACTCCTAGCACAGATACGCAGTATTTT

J: TRBJ1-6
V: TRBV20-1
D: TRBD1
size: many
CDR3: CSPTVNRGNSPLHF
DNA: TGCAGTCCTACCGTTAACAGGGGGAATTCACCCCTCCACTTT

J: TRBJ1-1
V: TRBV5-1
D: TRBD1
size: NA
CDR3: CASSLGGQWTEAFF
DNA: TGCGCCAGCAGCCTGGGGGGACAGTGGACTGAAGCTTTCTTT